This passage covers 9 T cell receptor beta chains from one sample sequenced in a study of OX40 agonist ivuxolimab in advanced cancers. Profiled with immunoSEQ multiplex PCR; TCRdb holds only in-frame clones, not every one. The table lists under 90,000 clones, roughly 86% of them singletons. The input for sequencing was CD4+ or CD8+ T cells sorted from blood, taken in a trial of the OX40 agonist ivuxolimab. These receptors all come from an adult with an advanced solid tumor such as melanoma, head and neck, liver or kidney cancer.

This clone is a singleton in its sample. The V and J genes are TRBV18 and TRBJ1-2, with D hard to call. V was trimmed by 4 bases and J by 6 bases, leaving 9 bases between them. Germline CDR1 reads KGHSH; CDR2 reads LQKENI. The CDR3 runs to 12 residues. The CDR3 bases are TGTGCCAGCTCACGGGAGATGGATGGCTACACCTTC. It encodes CASSREMDGYTF.

This clone occurred once. The chain has TRBV6-5 and TRBJ2-7, with D possibly TRBD1 on 5 matching bases. Germline CDR1 is MNHEY and CDR2 is SVGAGI. The CDR3 is made up of 13 amino acids. V lost 6 bases to trimming and J lost 0 bases, with 9 bases between them. CDR3 in DNA: TGTGCCAGCAGACGACAGAGCTCCTACGAGCAGTACTTC. This codes for CASRRQSSYEQYF.

This chain connects TRBV10-1 to TRBJ1-6, with 10 nucleotides matching TRBD1. The CDR3 extends over 16 amino acids. CDR1 is WNHNN and CDR2 is SYGVQD in the germline V gene (reference sequence). With V trimmed by 4 bases and J by 2 bases, 2 bases remained unmatched. CDR3 sequence: CASSAGTGAYNSPLHF. Written as DNA, the CDR3 is TGCGCCAGCAGTGCCGGGACAGGGGCCTATAATTCACCCCTCCACTTT.

This sequence joins TRBV6-6 and TRBJ2-7, with 8 nucleotides matching TRBD2. The CDR3 loop spans 15 amino acids. Trimming at V came to 8 bases and at J to 4 bases, leaving 13 bases not matched to a gene. Germline CDR1 reads MNHNY; CDR2 reads SVGAGI (reference sequence). CDR3 bases: TGTGCCAGCTTAGGTAACGGGAGGGCCCCGTACGAGCAGTACTTC. This gives the protein CASLGNGRAPYEQYF.

The genes are TRBV6-6 and TRBJ1-2; D not resolved. Germline V gene data show CDR1 as MNHNY and CDR2 as SVGAGI (reference sequence). The CDR3 runs 13 residues. V lost 7 bases to trimming and J lost 0 bases, with 9 bases between them. This CDR3 is CASMERANYGYTF. The CDR3 region has the DNA TGTGCCAGCATGGAGAGAGCTAACTATGGCTACACCTTC.

The chain recombines TRBV6-5 with TRBJ2-7; TRBD2 matches 7 bases. Germline V gene lookup returns CDR1 MNHEY and CDR2 SVGAGI. Trimming cost V 2 bases and J 2 bases; bases outside gene matches: 6. The CDR3 is 15 residues long. DNA of the CDR3: TGTGCCAGCAGTTACGGGGTAGCGGGTGCCTACGAGCAGTACTTC. This sequence encodes CASSYGVAGAYEQYF.

On this clone itself: The same CDR3 is also encoded by other DNA sequences in this sample. The V call is TRBV7-2, the J call TRBJ2-5; 12 bases line up with TRBD2. In germline, CDR1 is SGHTA, CDR2 FQGNSA. The V gene end was trimmed by 5 bases and the J gene end by 4 bases; junction bases not matched to a gene: 2. CDR3 size: 14 residues. This chain's CDR3 is CASSPGLAGETQYF. The CDR3 coding sequence is TGTGCCAGCAGCCCGGGACTAGCGGGAGAGACCCAGTACTTC.

V is TRBV18 and J is TRBJ1-1; 11 positions match TRBD1. Germline values: CDR1 KGHSH, CDR2 LQKENI. The trim removed 0 bases at V and 9 bases at J, leaving 3 bases unmatched. The CDR3 has 14 amino acids. The DNA of the CDR3 is TGTGCCAGCTCACCACCGTTGGACAGGGGGCAAGCTTTCTTT. Encoded protein: CASSPPLDRGQAFF.

With respect to this clone: Different DNA sequences within this sample yield the same CDR3. V usage is TRBV4-1 and J usage is TRBJ2-5; maybe TRBD2 (5 bases). From germline, CDR1 is MGHRA and CDR2 YSYEKL. This CDR3 has 13 amino acids. V was trimmed by 1 base and J by 5 bases, leaving 8 bases between them. The CDR3 reads CASSQVRGETQYF. CDR3 nucleotides: TGCGCCAGCAGCCAAGTTAGAGGGGAGACCCAGTACTTC.